The sequence of this T cell receptor beta chain was determined in a study of monozygotic twins with inflammatory bowel disease. Researchers ran eight separate cDNA reactions for each sample. UMIs that included a 6-nucleotide sample barcode were added by template switching, which took place during cDNA synthesis. TCRdb re-called the 5' RACE reads and gives one entry per CDR3 protein, without DNA. Listed are under 150,000 distinct CDR3 sequences; 2% to 2.5% falls within the top ten. Whole-blood RNA isolation (total RNA) proceeded without T cell sorting. The germline gives CDR1 KGHSH, CDR2 LQKENI. This CDR3 contains 15 residues.

This receptor was obtained from a human donor with ulcerative colitis or Crohn's disease, or a healthy co-twin of an affected twin (not recorded which). The chain has TRBV18 and TRBJ2-7; lacking DNA, the TRBD1 call made by TCRdb goes unchecked. The specimen sequenced was blood. The chain's CDR3 is CASSPSGARGHEQYF.